The 4 T cell receptor beta chains below all came from one sample that was sequenced in a study of T cells in Graves' hyperthyroidism and ophthalmopathy. From RNA transcripts, TCR beta CDR3 regions were amplified. A set of HTBI primers served as the primers for a first-round RT-PCR of the TCR CDR3. MiXCR was run by TCRdb on the multiplex PCR reads, yielding one entry per CDR3 protein. The sample shows more than 650,000 distinct CDR3 sequences, 14% of them seen only once. Sequenced material: blood. The source of these receptors is a young woman with Graves' hyperthyroidism.

This clonotype has only a few counts. The genes are TRBV11-2 and TRBJ2-2, with 10 bases fitting TRBD2. Germline V gene data show CDR1 as SGHAT and CDR2 as FQNNGV. With V trimmed by 1 base and J by 0 bases, 5 bases remained unmatched. The CDR3 extends over 18 amino acids. CDR3: CASSLASGSFANTGELFF. CDR3 in DNA: TGTGCCAGCAGCTTAGCTAGCGGGAGTTTCGCGAACACCGGGGAGCTGTTTTTT. Drawing the rest from reference TRBV11-2 and TRBJ2-2, the complete variable domain is EAGVAQSPRYKIIEKRQSVAFWCNPISGHATLYWYQQILGQGPKLLIQFQNNGVVDDSQLPKDRFSAERLKGVDSTLKIQPAKLEDSAVYLCASSLASGSFANTGELFFGEGSRLTVL.

This rearrangement joins TRBV18 to TRBJ1-2; D perhaps matches TRBD1 (5 bases). There are 14 residues in the CDR3. CDR1 is KGHSH, CDR2 LQKENI, per germline. The V end was cut by 3 bases, the J end by 8 bases, with 16 bases between. Here the CDR3 reads CASSPGPGTGGYTF. The CDR3 region has the DNA TGTGCCAGCTCACCGGGTCCCGGGACCGGAGGCTACACCTTC.

The V and J genes are TRBV7-8 and TRBJ2-4; tentatively, D is TRBD2 (5 bases). Germline V CDR1 and CDR2: SGHVS, FQNEAQ. V dropped 1 base and J dropped 2 bases, with 9 bases sitting between them. The CDR3 has 15 amino acids. The CDR3 sequence is CASSLESGSKNIQYF. The CDR3 region has the DNA TGTGCCAGCAGCTTAGAGTCGGGGTCCAAAAACATTCAGTACTTC.

This rearrangement joins TRBV11-2 to TRBJ2-7; 10 bases fit TRBD1. The CDR3 is 15 residues long. Unmatched junction bases numbered 9, after V lost 5 bases and J lost 5 bases. The germline CDR1 and CDR2 sequences are SGHAT and FQNNGV. Here the CDR3 reads CASSPETGGIDEQYF. In DNA form, the CDR3 reads TGTGCCAGCAGCCCAGAGACAGGGGGCATCGACGAGCAGTACTTC.